A single sample gave rise to the 21 T cell receptor beta chains below, sequenced in a study of Graves' ophthalmopathy and Graves' hyperthyroidism. TCR beta CDR3 amplification used RNA transcripts. Second-round multiplex PCR came after a first-round RT-PCR that employed HTBI primers. TCRdb itself ran the multiplex PCR reads through MiXCR, one entry per CDR3 protein. The table includes fewer than 350,000 distinct CDR3 sequences, roughly a sixth detected once. The specimen was peripheral blood. These receptors all stem from an adult man with Graves' ophthalmopathy.

This clonotype was recorded many times. This chain connects TRBV2 to TRBJ1-5; D might be TRBD1 (5 bases). CDR1 is SNHLY and CDR2 is FYNNEI in the germline V gene. The CDR3 length is 18 residues. Trimming stripped 6 bases from V and 3 bases from J, with 24 bases between. The CDR3 here is CASSSRPGRENPNQPQHF. The CDR3 DNA is TGTGCCAGCAGCTCCCGGCCAGGGCGTGAGAACCCCAATCAGCCCCAGCATTTT.

A note on this clonotype: A much larger clone sits a single nucleotide away, making a read error possible. This chain links TRBV28 with TRBJ1-6; D is undetermined. Germline lookup yields CDR1 MDHEN and CDR2 SYDVKM. The CDR3 is 12 residues long. The CDR3 region is CASSPLSSSLHF. CDR3 DNA: TGTGCCAGCAGTCCTCTCTCTTCATCCCTCCACTTT.

This sequence joins TRBV7-7 and TRBJ2-5; possibly TRBD2 for D (6 bases). This CDR3 region has 13 residues. Germline V CDR1 and CDR2: SSHAT, FNYEAQ (reference sequence). The CDR3: CASSRRARETQYF. Here the CDR3 DNA reads TGTGCTTCCAGCCGGAGGGCGCGGGAGACCCAGTACTTC.

As DNA, the CDR3 is TGTGCCAGCAGATATCACCACGAGCAGTACTTC. Its translation is CASRYHHEQYF. The gene calls are TRBV6-5 and TRBJ2-7, with D unclear. The germline CDR1 and CDR2 sequences are MNHEY and SVGAGI. CDR3 size: 11 residues. V was pared by 6 bases and J by 5 bases, with 8 bases between.

The chain couples TRBV6-1 to TRBJ1-5; weak D call: TRBD1 (6 bases). This CDR3 region has 13 residues. Trimming took 7 bases from V and 2 from J, leaving 9 bases between them. CDR1 is MNHNS and CDR2 is SASEGT in the germline V gene. CDR3 bases: TGTGCCAGCACCCGGACAGGCAATCAGCCCCAGCATTTT. Its translation: CASTRTGNQPQHF.

This clonotype was detected many times. The chain recombines TRBV6-1 with TRBJ2-4; 8 nucleotides agree with TRBD1. CDR3 length equals 14 residues. From germline, CDR1 is MNHNS and CDR2 SASEGT. V dropped 7 bases and J dropped 1; count of bases not matched to a gene: 3. The chain's CDR3 is CASIQGAAKNIQYF. The CDR3 nucleotides read TGTGCCAGCATCCAGGGGGCGGCCAAAAACATTCAGTACTTC.

This clonotype was seen repeatedly, ten times or more. This rearrangement joins TRBV6-1 to TRBJ2-5; 8 positions match TRBD2. CDR3 length: 15 amino acids. Germline values: CDR1 MNHNS, CDR2 SASEGT. J gave up 5 bases and V 5 bases, and 10 bases lay outside the gene matches. In nucleotides, the CDR3 is TGTGCCAGCAGTCCCGGGACTAGGCTAGTGGAGACCCAGTACTTC. It specifies CASSPGTRLVETQYF.

This clonotype appeared many times. The chain recombines TRBV12-3 or TRBV12-4 with TRBJ1-2; a weak D match, TRBD1 (5 bases). This CDR3 spans 13 amino acids. V was pared by 3 bases and J by 5 bases, with 10 bases between. CDR3 bases: TGTGCCAGCAGTTTCGGGACTCATTATGGCTACACCTTC. Its translation is CASSFGTHYGYTF.

This clonotype was found many times. This rearrangement joins TRBV7-8 to TRBJ1-5; no definite D call. The CDR3 consists of 13 residues. Germline V gene sequence: CDR1 SGHVS, CDR2 FQNEAQ. Trimming removed 4 bases from V and 0 bases from J, with 4 bases in between. CDR3 loop: CASSSVSNQPQHF. In DNA, the CDR3 is TGTGCCAGCAGCTCCGTTAGCAATCAGCCCCAGCATTTT.

This clonotype was detected ten times or more. V and J are TRBV19 and TRBJ2-5, with 7 bases lining up with TRBD1. Trimming cost V 3 bases and J 4 bases; bases outside gene matches: 11. CDR3 length equals 16 residues. Germline V CDR1 and CDR2: LNHDA, SQIVND (reference sequence). The CDR3 reads CASSIRTGLGGETQYF. Written as DNA, the CDR3 is TGTGCCAGTAGTATCAGGACAGGTTTAGGTGGAGAGACCCAGTACTTC.

This clonotype was seen repeatedly, ten times or more. The chain combines TRBV2 with TRBJ1-5; D perhaps matches TRBD1 (6 bases). The CDR3 length is 15 residues. V was pared by 7 bases and J by 0 bases, with 13 bases between. CDR1 is SNHLY, CDR2 FYNNEI, per germline. The CDR3, as DNA: TGTGCCAGCAATTTACAGGGAAATAGCAATCAGCCCCAGCATTTT. Protein product: CASNLQGNSNQPQHF.

This clonotype was seen ten or more times. The V gene is TRBV7-2, the J gene TRBJ2-7; D gene unclear. Trimming left V 1 base short and J 5 bases short, with 12 bases between. Germline V gives CDR1 SGHTA, CDR2 FQGNSA. The CDR3 has 14 amino acids. CDR3 loop: CASSLDIGRDEQYF. The CDR3 nucleotides are TGTGCCAGCAGCTTAGATATCGGACGTGACGAGCAGTACTTC.

This clonotype has at least ten counts. The chain uses TRBV12-3 or TRBV12-4 and TRBJ2-4, with 8 bases that match TRBD1. Trimming at V came to 4 bases and at J to 8 bases, leaving 4 bases not matched to a gene. The CDR3 length is 13 residues. CDR3 sequence reads: CASSSDRADIQYF. DNA for the CDR3: TGTGCCAGCAGTTCGGACAGGGCGGACATTCAGTACTTC.

The chain carries TRBV15 and TRBJ1-5, with D perhaps matching TRBD1 (6 bases). Looked up from germline, CDR1 is LNHNV and CDR2 is YYDKDF (reference sequence). The CDR3 extends over 13 amino acids. Trimming removed 1 base from V and 7 bases from J, with 8 bases in between. CDR3 nucleotides: TGTGCCACCAGCAGAGCACAGGGACAGCCCCAGCATTTT. Its protein is CATSRAQGQPQHF.

This clonotype was recorded at least ten times. The chain joins TRBV7-9 to TRBJ1-5; D is undetermined. With 2 bases removed from V and 5 bases from J, the gap between germline ends came to 4 bases. This CDR3 region has 12 residues. Germline CDR1 reads SEHNR; CDR2 reads FQNEAQ (reference sequence). The CDR3 spells CASSLTDQPQHF. CDR3 coding DNA: TGTGCCAGCAGCTTAACAGATCAGCCCCAGCATTTT. Variable domain in full (rest from reference TRBV7-9 and TRBJ1-5): DTGVSQNPRHKITKRGQNVTFRCDPISEHNRLYWYRQTLGQGPEFLTYFQNEAQLEKSRLLSDRFSAERPKGSFSTLEIQRTEQGDSAMYLCASSLTDQPQHFGDGTRLSIL.

This clonotype has only a few counts. A much more abundant neighbour one base away suggests this may be a read error. The chain carries TRBV6-2 or TRBV6-3 and TRBJ1-1; TRBD1 matches at 9 bases. The CDR3 extends over 15 amino acids. CDR1 and CDR2 from the germline V gene are MNHEY and SVGEGT. CDR3 nucleotides: TGTGCCAGCATTTACGTGGCGGGACAGGGCACTGAAGCTTTCTTT. Encoded protein: CASIYVAGQGTEAFF.

This clonotype was seen repeatedly, ten times or more. Here the CDR3 reads CSARDWIQPQHF. The CDR3 nucleotides are TGCAGTGCTAGAGATTGGATTCAGCCCCAGCATTTT. V usage is TRBV20-1 and J usage is TRBJ1-5; no definite D call. The CDR3 runs to 12 residues. The V end was cut by 0 bases, the J end by 6 bases, with 6 bases between. Germline CDR1 reads DFQATT; CDR2 reads SNEGSKA (reference sequence).

This clonotype was detected ten times or more. V and J are TRBV2 and TRBJ2-5; D not certain. CDR3 length equals 12 residues. Germline-derived CDR1 and CDR2 are SNHLY and FYNNEI. Trimming stripped 7 bases from V and 0 bases from J, with 6 bases between. The CDR3 nucleotides read TGTGCCAGCACCGCGGACCAAGAGACCCAGTACTTC. Protein sequence: CASTADQETQYF.

This clonotype was seen at least ten times. This sequence joins TRBV13 and TRBJ1-2; D is undetermined. V gave up 1 base and J gave up 3 bases, with 6 bases separating them. CDR1 is PRHDT, CDR2 FYEKMQ, per germline (reference sequence). This CDR3 is 13 amino acids long. CDR3 residues: CASSLEGYYGYTF. As DNA, the CDR3 is TGTGCCAGCAGCTTAGAAGGGTACTATGGCTACACCTTC. The full variable domain, its missing parts supplied by reference TRBV13 and TRBJ1-2, is AAGVIQSPRHLIKEKRETATLKCYPIPRHDTVYWYQQGPGQDPQFLISFYEKMQSDKGSIPDRFSAQQFSDYHSELNMSSLELGDSALYFCASSLEGYYGYTFGSGTRLTVV.

This clonotype was seen at least ten times. V gene TRBV28 combines with J gene TRBJ2-7; a possible D gene is TRBD1 (6 bases). This CDR3 has 13 residues. CDR1 is MDHEN, CDR2 SYDVKM, per germline. Trimming shortened V by 4 bases and J by 6 bases, and 13 bases separated the two germline ends. Here the CDR3 DNA reads TGTGCCAGCAGTTCGCAAACAGGGATCGAGCAGTACTTC. This translates into CASSSQTGIEQYF.

The chain carries TRBV6-2 or TRBV6-3 and TRBJ2-7, with D unclear. From germline, CDR1 is MNHEY and CDR2 SVGEGT. The CDR3 covers 13 residues. V dropped 4 bases and J dropped 13 bases, with 20 bases sitting between them. The CDR3 is CASSSYGPTRLYF. CDR3 nucleotides: TGTGCCAGCAGTTCCTACGGACCGACGAGACTTTACTTC.